Described below is a single T cell receptor (beta chain) sequence and its context. Many counts were recorded for this clonotype. What this receptor recognizes is not known. Base qualities are not provided; no much larger clone lies one nucleotide away. Hyperthyroidism patients were aged 18 to 65 years and newly diagnosed, with disease duration of less than 2 months. Patients with uncontrolled infections, other autoimmune diseases, pregnancy or lactation were excluded. Diagnoses relied on clinical symptoms, serum thyroxine and TRAb, thyroid ultrasound and orbital computed tomography. Blood from progressor patients was drawn when they were first diagnosed with hyperthyroidism, before any ophthalmopathy symptoms appeared. PBMCs were isolated from 10 ml of fresh peripheral blood by Ficoll-Paque density gradient centrifugation. Progressor patients were first diagnosed with Graves' hyperthyroidism and then developed ophthalmopathy during follow-up. Total RNA was extracted with Trizol reagent, and quality was checked on an Agilent 2100 Bioanalyzer.

The data originate from a study of T cells in Graves' hyperthyroidism and ophthalmopathy (dated by TCRdb to the late 2010s). Background on the whole study: Peripheral blood samples were taken at the time of initial diagnosis, prior to any treatment. Whether ophthalmopathy could be predicted prospectively was tested in an independent validation cohort made up of under 20 hyperthyroidism patients plus 17 patients who later progressed to ophthalmopathy. To identify TCR V-J signatures that set the groups apart, the researchers used a discovery cohort of 95 to 100 patients, made up of 40 to 45 with Graves' ophthalmopathy and around 58 with stable Graves' hyperthyroidism. The roughly 100 discovery patients were randomly divided into training and test sets at a 7:3 ratio. According to the paper, TCR Vbeta CDR3 sequencing was carried out on approximately 140 peripheral blood samples, which came from 40 to 45 ophthalmopathy, around 74 hyperthyroidism and approximately 17 progressor patients. Once sampling was done, hyperthyroidism patients were given methimazole at a starting dose of 30 mg daily, whereas ophthalmopathy patients were given high-dose intravenous methylprednisolone. The study also compared thyroid tissue and blood T-cell repertoires from more than five Graves' hyperthyroidism patients.

From the germline V gene, CDR1 is KGHDR and CDR2 is SFDVKD. Germline trimming amounts to 4 bases on V and 2 bases on J, with 5 as the count of junction bases outside the gene matches. The CDR3 goes from the cysteine to the phenylalanine over 16 residues. Only the CDR3 part of the read is kept: 48 bases, read in frame from the first base. TCR beta CDR3 regions were amplified from RNA transcripts. For the first round of RT-PCR on the TCR CDR3, the HTBI primer set was used together with the Qiagen OneStep RT-PCR kit. Libraries were constructed in a second round of multiplex PCR, after which size selection and purification were carried out. The libraries were sequenced on an Illumina HiSeq2000 using paired-end 100 bp reads. The original pipeline was this. SOAPnuke was used to process the raw data, with reads discarded if the reads contained adapters or uncalled bases, had a mean Phred below 15, or lacked an exact constant-primer or identifier match. High-quality paired reads were merged with COPE v1.2.5, and unique nucleotide sequences were defined as clonotypes. MiTCR v1.1 was used to align the clonotypes against IMGT TRBV, TRBD and TRBJ reference segments. The analysis included only V-J combinations with a frequency above 0.0001, which together covered more than 99% of the repertoires. A TCS score was defined as the ratio between F50 (clonal expansion) and ExV (chaos), using BLOSUM62-based TCRdist between CDR3 peptides within each V-J. Welch's t-statistics and random forest reduced fewer than 600 V-J features to around 14, which were used in a naive Bayes classifier (R e1071). The public reads were reprocessed in TCRdb via fastp at Q25 and MiXCR, keeping in-frame beta chains. Each entry merges the rows of one CDR3 protein and shows their most common DNA and genes. The V and J calls were determined by TCRdb, not by the authors. Here the sample has approximately 260,000 distinct CDR3 sequences; 13% to 15% occur a single time. Together, the top ten hold over 25% of the sample.

Points the paper makes about the study in general: In validation, the model predicted progression to ophthalmopathy a median of roughly 6.2 months before onset, with approximately 71% sensitivity and just under 75% specificity. Most expanded thyroid clonotypes (frequency above 0.001) were also detected in blood, a finding suggesting that blood repertoires may reflect thyroid immune responses. Sample size was not statistically predetermined, and investigators were not blinded to group allocation. In cross-validation, a model built on a 13 V-J signature told ophthalmopathy apart from stable hyperthyroidism with approximately 90% sensitivity and roughly 81% specificity, and in testing the same model reached 80%/75%.

This TCR came from a woman aged 50 to 65 with Graves' hyperthyroidism that later progressed to Graves' ophthalmopathy. The sequenced sample was blood. The V and J segments used are TRBV24-1 and TRBJ2-1; TRBD1 agrees with 9 junctional bases. The CDR3 protein sequence reads: CATSDTGQGPYNEQFF. The nucleotide sequence reads TGTGCCACCAGTGACACGGGACAGGGCCCCTACAATGAGCAGTTCTTC.